The clone carrying this T cell receptor (beta chain) was counted many times. The antigen remains unidentified. TCR beta CDR3 regions were amplified from RNA transcripts. The TCR CDR3 was amplified in a first-round RT-PCR using the HTBI primer set. Each CDR3 protein is one row after TCRdb ran MiXCR on the multiplex PCR reads. The data show roughly 550,000 distinct CDR3 sequences, 15% to 20% seen once. The CDR3 length is 13 residues. The ends were cut back, 6 bases at V and 5 bases at J, with 13 bases in the middle. CDR1 is MDHEN, CDR2 SYDVKM, per germline. The sample originates from a study of T cells in Graves' hyperthyroidism and ophthalmopathy. Study-wide points: Blood also showed most of the thyroid clonotypes that were expanded above 0.001.

Sample: blood. V usage is TRBV28 and J usage is TRBJ1-1, with a possible D match to TRBD1 (6 bases). The receptor was isolated from a woman aged 25 to 39 with Graves' ophthalmopathy. The CDR3 loop is CASSPRTETEAFF. The CDR3 coding sequence is TGTGCCAGCAGCCCCCGGACAGAGACTGAAGCTTTCTTT.